What follows describes a single TCR beta chain. It may be a read error: a sequence one base away is much more abundant. This sample was included in a study of blood T cells in healthy people across ages. The length of the CDR3 is 13 residues. Germline V lookup: CDR1 SGHTA, CDR2 FQGNSA. V lost 2 bases, J lost 10 bases, and 12 bases lay in between. Sample-barcoded 5' priming and a J-beta primer mix drove a second PCR of roughly 6 to 12 cycles. Carrying 12 random nucleotides, a template-switch adaptor labeled each individual cDNA molecule. MiXCR, run by TCRdb on the 5' RACE reads, gives a single entry per CDR3 protein. This sample has about 580,000 distinct CDR3 sequences; around 50% occur once, and the top ten carry roughly 24%.

The chain has TRBV7-2 and TRBJ2-1; D call uncertain. Material for sequencing was blood. The sequence came from a man older than 75 in good health. CDR3: CASSLNLGYEQFF. CDR3 coding DNA: TGTGCCAGCAGCTTAAATTTGGGCTACGAGCAGTTCTTC.